One and the same sample provided the 26 T cell receptor beta chains below, sequenced in a study of CD8+ T cells in alopecia areata. RNA extraction and reverse transcription yielded cDNA as sequencing template. Profiled with immunoSEQ multiplex PCR; TCRdb holds only in-frame clones, not every one. The profile covers roughly 200,000 clones, with roughly two fifths appearing a single time and roughly 2.8% taken by the ten largest. Treatment: oral pan-JAK inhibitor, 5-10 mg twice daily. The specimen was CD4+ T cells sorted from blood, collected between weeks 36 and 40, from a patient treated with tofacitinib. All receptors come from a human donor with alopecia areata.

Here the CDR3 reads CASSLGGTDTQYF. The CDR3 nucleotides are TGTGCCAGCAGCTTGGGCGGTACAGATACGCAGTATTTT. The J gene is TRBJ2-3, the V gene TRBV7-3; no firm D call. The CDR3 totals 13 residues. CDR1 and CDR2 from the germline V gene are SGHTA and FQGTGA. Trimming took off 3 bases at V and 3 bases at J, with 7 bases between the two ends.

The chain has TRBV6-6 and TRBJ2-7, with 9 bases matching TRBD2. The germline gives CDR1 MNHNY, CDR2 SVGAGI (reference sequence). The CDR3 covers 15 residues. V shed 6 bases, J shed 0 bases, and the junction held 6 bases outside the gene matches. CDR3 DNA: TGTGCCAGCAGACCTCCAGCGGGAGGCTCCTACGAGCAGTACTTC. As protein: CASRPPAGGSYEQYF.

The rearrangement links TRBV25-1 to TRBJ2-2, with 8 bases lining up with TRBD2. Germline CDR1 reads MGHDK; CDR2 reads SYGVNS. The CDR3 is 15 residues long. V shed 6 bases and J 3 bases; nucleotides not matched to a gene: 6. The CDR3 sequence is CASRTGTSYTGELFF. The CDR3 DNA is TGTGCCAGCAGAACGGGGACTAGTTACACCGGGGAGCTGTTTTTT.

This clone was counted between two and nine times. J is TRBJ1-2 and V is TRBV28; D gene ambiguous. Germline CDR1 MDHEN, CDR2 SYDVKM. V dropped 3 bases and J dropped 2 bases, with 7 bases sitting between them. The CDR3 has 13 amino acids. The DNA of the CDR3 is TGTGCCAGCAGTTTTGTCCACAACTATGGCTACACCTTC. It codes for CASSFVHNYGYTF.

This chain links TRBV27 with TRBJ2-5, with no clear D. The germline V gene has CDR1 MNHEY and CDR2 SMNVEV (reference sequence). The CDR3 totals 13 residues. V lost 8 bases to trimming and J lost 5 bases, with 15 bases between them. The CDR3 reads CASGVTWRETQYF. CDR3 in DNA: TGTGCCAGCGGAGTTACTTGGCGGGAGACCCAGTACTTC.

This chain connects TRBV7-9 to TRBJ1-5, with D perhaps matching TRBD1 (6 bases). V was shortened by 5 bases and J by 3 bases, with 11 bases between the two germline ends. Per germline, CDR1 SEHNR and CDR2 FQNEAQ (reference sequence). This CDR3 region has 14 residues. CDR3 sequence: CASSVGQTNQPQHF. CDR3 coding DNA: TGTGCCAGCAGCGTTGGACAGACCAATCAGCCCCAGCATTTT.

In DNA form, the CDR3 reads TGTGCCAGCAGTTCCCAGACAGGGAACGGCTACACCTTC. Translated: CASSSQTGNGYTF. The chain combines TRBV6-6 with TRBJ1-2, with 7 positions matching TRBD1. Germline lookup yields CDR1 MNHNY and CDR2 SVGAGI (reference sequence). CDR3 length equals 13 residues. V gave up 4 bases and J gave up 8 bases; unmatched junction bases: 7.

This clone appeared a few times. The CDR3 DNA reads TGCAGCGTTGAATTGCTAGCGGGGATCAATGAGCAGTTCTTC. It translates to CSVELLAGINEQFF. The chain links TRBV29-1 to TRBJ2-1; 9 nucleotides match TRBD2. Looked up from germline, CDR1 is SQVTM and CDR2 is ANQGSEA. CDR3 length: 14 residues. V lost 2 bases, J lost 6 bases, and 5 bases stayed unmatched.

This clone was seen only a few times. The CDR3 nucleotides are TGTGCCAGCCAACCTGGGGCCAACGTCCTGACTTTC. This encodes CASQPGANVLTF. The genes are TRBV25-1 and TRBJ2-6; D ambiguous. The CDR3 spans 12 residues. V lost 8 bases to trimming and J lost 2 bases, with 4 bases between them. CDR1 and CDR2 from the germline V gene are MGHDK and SYGVNS.

The V gene is TRBV11-2, the J gene TRBJ2-7; tentatively, D is TRBD1 (6 bases). V shed 1 base and J shed 10 bases, with 11 bases lying between them. CDR1 is SGHAT, CDR2 FQNNGV, per germline. The CDR3 consists of 12 residues. In DNA form, the CDR3 reads TGTGCCAGCAGCTTAGTCCAGGGGCTCCAGTACTTC. Protein product: CASSLVQGLQYF.

This clone showed up just a few times. The CDR3 here is CSVEINYGYTF. DNA of the CDR3: TGCAGCGTTGAAATAAACTATGGCTACACCTTC. This sequence joins TRBV29-1 and TRBJ1-2, with no clear D. The ends were cut back, 2 bases at V and 2 bases at J, with 3 bases in the middle. The CDR3 spans 11 residues. Germline V CDR1 and CDR2: SQVTM, ANQGSEA.

This clone has just a few counts. The CDR3 DNA reads as TGTGCCATCAGTGAGTCCCCGGAGACCCAGTACTTC. Translated: CAISESPETQYF. The genes are TRBV10-3 and TRBJ2-5; no reliable D call. The V gene lost 0 bases and the J gene lost 5 bases, with 4 bases spanning the gap. This CDR3 comprises 12 residues. Germline CDR1 reads ENHRY; CDR2 reads SYGVKD.

Worth noting for this clone: Different DNA sequences within this sample yield the same CDR3. This sequence joins TRBV19 and TRBJ2-7; no definite D call. The CDR3 consists of 14 residues. V lost 2 bases to trimming and J lost 1 base, with 9 bases between them. The V gene's germline CDR1 is LNHDA and CDR2 SQIVND (reference sequence). The CDR3 DNA follows: TGTGCCAGTAGTATAAGTTCGGCGTCCTACGAGCAGTACTTC. Translating it yields CASSISSASYEQYF.

V usage is TRBV30 and J usage is TRBJ2-1; D ambiguous. V lost 0 bases, J lost 13 bases, and 13 bases lay in between. The CDR3 runs 12 residues. CDR1 is GTSNPN and CDR2 is SVGIG in the germline V gene (reference sequence). The CDR3 sequence: CAWSVKLDKQFF. The DNA for the CDR3 is TGTGCCTGGAGTGTAAAATTAGATAAACAGTTCTTC.

This chain connects TRBV29-1 to TRBJ2-2; D perhaps matches TRBD1 (7 bases). Germline V CDR1 and CDR2: SQVTM, ANQGSEA. Deletions cut 6 bases from V and 4 bases from J, with 24 bases between. The CDR3 has 17 amino acids. CDR3 sequence reads: CSVPLLDRVGGTGELFF. In nucleotides, the CDR3 is TGCAGCGTGCCACTACTAGACAGGGTCGGGGGCACCGGGGAGCTGTTTTTT.

The chain has TRBV5-1 and TRBJ2-2; D is uncertain. The CDR3 totals 14 residues. The germline V gene encodes CDR1 SGHRS and CDR2 YFSETQ. V lost 4 bases and J 6 bases, leaving 13 bases between the germline ends. Written as DNA, the CDR3 is TGCGCCAGCAGCCCATTGACTGGCGCCGGGGAGCTGTTTTTT. It encodes CASSPLTGAGELFF. The full variable domain, completed using reference TRBV5-1 and TRBJ2-2, is KAGVTQTPRYLIKTRGQQVTLSCSPISGHRSVSWYQQTPGQGLQFLFEYFSETQRNKGNFPGRFSGRQFSNSRSEMNVSTLELGDSALYLCASSPLTGAGELFFGEGSRLTVL.

There are many counts of this clone. V and J are TRBV25-1 and TRBJ2-7, with TRBD1 identical over 8 bases. The CDR3 consists of 13 residues. V shed 6 bases and J 9 bases; nucleotides not matched to a gene: 10. Per germline, CDR1 MGHDK and CDR2 SYGVNS. CDR3 residues: CASRGQESAGQYF. The CDR3 nucleotides read TGTGCCAGCAGGGGACAGGAGTCCGCAGGGCAGTACTTC.

This clone came up a few times. The rearrangement uses TRBV28 and TRBJ1-5; a weak D match, TRBD1 (6 bases). Germline V gene data show CDR1 as MDHEN and CDR2 as SYDVKM. The CDR3 sequence is 15 residues long. The V end was cut by 8 bases, the J end by 4 bases, with 18 bases between. CDR3 region: CASDGQPLFNQPQHF. The CDR3 nucleotides are TGTGCCAGCGACGGACAGCCGCTCTTTAATCAGCCCCAGCATTTT.

There are a few counts of this clone. The DNA for the CDR3 is TGTGCCAGCAGCTCGAGCTTTTCGATCCATGAGCAGTTCTTC. Translated, it gives CASSSSFSIHEQFF. The J gene is TRBJ2-1, the V gene TRBV7-2; no firm D call. This CDR3 is 14 amino acids long. Trimming cost V 4 bases and J 8 bases, with 15 bases left between them. Germline V gene lookup returns CDR1 SGHTA and CDR2 FQGNSA.

The table lists this clone with a few counts. CDR3 sequence (DNA): TGCAGCGTTGAAGAGGGGACATGGTCTTCTGGGGCCAACGTCCTGACTTTC. It encodes CSVEEGTWSSGANVLTF. The rearrangement joins TRBV29-1 to TRBJ2-6; D is possibly TRBD1 (6 bases). V was clipped by 0 bases and J by 1 base, with 13 bases between them. From germline, CDR1 is SQVTM and CDR2 ANQGSEA. This CDR3 is built from 17 residues.

This chain uses TRBV7-2 with TRBJ2-7, with no clear D. The CDR3 has 15 residues. Germline-derived CDR1 and CDR2 are SGHTA and FQGNSA. V lost 1 base and J lost 3, with 13 bases in between. Here the CDR3 reads CASSLEAHYNYEQYF. The CDR3 DNA reads as TGTGCCAGCAGCTTAGAAGCGCACTACAACTACGAGCAGTACTTC.

This chain links TRBV25-1 with TRBJ2-7; 8 bases map to TRBD2. Germline V CDR1 and CDR2: MGHDK, SYGVNS. V lost 6 bases, J lost 2 bases, and 6 bases stayed unmatched. This CDR3 is 14 amino acids long. CDR3 region: CASSLTSVTYEQYF. The CDR3, as DNA: TGTGCCAGCAGCCTGACTAGCGTAACCTACGAGCAGTACTTC.

J is TRBJ1-2 and V is TRBV7-3; no definite D call. V lost 0 bases and J 8 bases, leaving 10 bases between the germline ends. This CDR3 comprises 13 residues. Germline V gene sequence: CDR1 SGHTA, CDR2 FQGTGA. CDR3 nucleotide sequence: TGTGCCAGCAGCTTAACTCAAACTAGGGGCTACACCTTC. It specifies CASSLTQTRGYTF.

The DNA for the CDR3 is TGTGCCTGGAGTCGGGACCGACGCTATGGCTACACCTTC. Protein product: CAWSRDRRYGYTF. The V gene is TRBV30, the J gene TRBJ1-2; possibly TRBD1 for D (5 bases). The germline V and J ends were trimmed by 2 bases and 4 bases, with 11 bases remaining between them. The CDR3 consists of 13 residues. Germline assignment: CDR1 GTSNPN and CDR2 SVGIG (reference sequence).

The chain employs TRBV4-2 and TRBJ2-2; no definite D call. Trimming cost V 0 bases and J 5 bases, with 10 bases left between them. CDR1 LGHNA and CDR2 YNFKEQ come from the germline V gene. The CDR3 length is 15 residues. Here the CDR3 reads CASSQDLGFTGELFF. The CDR3 DNA is TGTGCCAGCAGCCAAGATCTGGGGTTTACCGGGGAGCTGTTTTTT.

This clone was seen repeatedly, ten times or more. The chain is built from TRBV4-1 and TRBJ2-5; D is possibly TRBD2 (7 bases). Trimming stripped 1 base from V and 2 bases from J, with 17 bases between. CDR3 length: 17 amino acids. Germline CDR1 is MGHRA and CDR2 is YSYEKL. CDR3 sequence reads: CASSQVGGGSLQETQYF. The CDR3 nucleotides read TGCGCCAGCAGCCAAGTCGGGGGCGGGAGTCTTCAAGAGACCCAGTACTTC.